The 21 T cell receptor beta chains reported below all come from one sample, sequenced in a study of blood T cell repertoires in COVID-19. Profiling relied on immunoSEQ multiplex PCR, and the TCRdb table lists in-frame clones only, not all of them. In the table there are a few hundred thousand clones, over 75% of which are singletons. The source material was peripheral blood. The receptors originated from a woman in her sixties with acute or convalescent COVID-19.

The J gene is TRBJ2-7, the V gene TRBV20-1; no clear D gene. The germline CDR1 and CDR2 sequences are DFQATT and SNEGSKA (reference sequence). The CDR3 extends over 13 amino acids. Trimming left V 3 bases short and J 0 bases short, with 9 bases between. CDR3 sequence (DNA): TGCAGTGCTAGTTCAGGTTTCTCCTACGAGCAGTACTTC. It is translated as CSASSGFSYEQYF.

The rearrangement joins TRBV7-9 to TRBJ1-4; no firm D call. This CDR3 spans 16 amino acids. Between the trimmed V and J ends, which lost 4 bases and 0 bases, there was a span of 12 bases. Germline CDR1 SEHNR, CDR2 FQNEAQ (reference sequence). The CDR3 DNA reads as TGTGCCAGCAGCTGGAGCAGCCGCTCAACTAATGAAAAACTGTTTTTT. Encoded protein: CASSWSSRSTNEKLFF.

The DNA of the CDR3 is TGTGCCAGCAGCGTAGTGCAGGGAGGAAACTATGGCTACACCTTC. Its protein is CASSVVQGGNYGYTF. The chain joins TRBV9 to TRBJ1-2; D might be TRBD1 (5 bases). CDR3 length equals 15 residues. V lost 0 bases and J 2 bases, leaving 11 bases between the germline ends. Germline CDR1 SGDLS, CDR2 YYNGEE.

The chain links TRBV9 to TRBJ2-7; D may be TRBD2 (5 bases). The CDR3 runs to 17 residues. The V gene's germline CDR1 is SGDLS and CDR2 YYNGEE. V shed 1 base and J shed 4 bases, with 21 bases lying between them. CDR3 coding DNA: TGTGCCAGCAGCGTATCACTAGAACCCTCCTTTATTTACGAGCAGTACTTC. It yields the protein CASSVSLEPSFIYEQYF.

V is TRBV23-1 and J is TRBJ2-2; 11 nucleotides align to TRBD1. TRBV23-1 is annotated as an ORF whose role is uncertain. J lost 0 bases, V lost 1 base, and 1 base had no gene match. This CDR3 region has 17 residues. For the CDR3, the DNA is TGCGCCAGCAGTCAATGGGACAGGGGGTCGAACACCGGGGAGCTGTTTTTT. Translated, it gives CASSQWDRGSNTGELFF.

This chain uses TRBV7-2 with TRBJ2-7, with 8 bases identical to TRBD2. This CDR3 region has 11 residues. J gave up 7 bases and V 5 bases, and 1 base lay outside the gene matches. Germline V gene lookup returns CDR1 SGHTA and CDR2 FQGNSA. For the CDR3, the DNA is TGTGCCAGCAGCGCGGGGGGTGAGCAGTACTTC. Its protein is CASSAGGEQYF.

J is TRBJ1-4 and V is TRBV3-1 (or the pseudogene TRBV3-2), with D unresolved. This CDR3 is built from 14 residues. The germline V gene encodes CDR1 LGHDT and CDR2 YNNKEL (reference sequence). V shed 5 bases and J shed 8 bases, with 15 bases lying between them. The DNA of the CDR3 is TGTGCCAGCAGCTTGAAGGGAGTACGGGAAAAACTGTTTTTT. This gives the protein CASSLKGVREKLFF.

V is TRBV30 and J is TRBJ1-5, with 7 bases fitting TRBD1. J was trimmed by 7 bases and V by 2 bases; bases with no gene match: 8. The CDR3 has 14 residues. Germline-derived CDR1 and CDR2 are GTSNPN and SVGIG (reference sequence). CDR3 in amino acids: CAWSPDRVEQPQHF. The CDR3 DNA sequence: TGTGCCTGGAGTCCCGACAGGGTAGAACAGCCCCAGCATTTT.

This clone was observed once. One end of the junction is discordant with germline, which a read error may explain. This chain links TRBV7-7 with TRBJ2-1, with D unresolved. CDR1 is SSHAT, CDR2 FNYEAQ, per germline (reference sequence). This CDR3 comprises 13 residues. CDR3 residues: CASSQLLGSEQFF. The CDR3, as DNA: TGTGCTAGCAGCCAGCTGTTGGGCAGTGAGCAGTTCTTC.

The rearrangement links TRBV28 to TRBJ2-4, with 11 nucleotides matching TRBD2. The CDR3 length is 18 residues. The V and J ends lost 5 bases and 6 bases, in that order; junction bases with no gene match: 15. Per the germline V gene, CDR1 is MDHEN and CDR2 is SYDVKM. The CDR3 DNA is TGTGCCAGCAGTCGTTATAGCGGGAGGGCCACTCCGGCAAACATTCAGTACTTC. Amino acid sequence: CASSRYSGRATPANIQYF.

The DNA of the CDR3 is TGTGCCAGCAGTTTAATGACTTCGGGACAGGGGAGAAATGAGCAGTTCTTC. This gives the protein CASSLMTSGQGRNEQFF. This chain links TRBV27 with TRBJ2-1; 10 positions agree with TRBD1. The V gene end was trimmed by 2 bases and the J gene end by 7 bases; junction bases not matched to a gene: 11. Germline CDR1 reads MNHEY; CDR2 reads SMNVEV (reference sequence). This CDR3 has 17 residues.

V and J are TRBV6-5 and TRBJ2-4; 9 positions match TRBD2. Germline V gives CDR1 MNHEY, CDR2 SVGAGI. The ends lost 9 bases at V and 7 bases at J; junction bases unmatched: 4. This CDR3 is built from 12 residues. In DNA form, the CDR3 reads TGTGCCAGTGGAGCGGGGGGTAACATTCAGTACTTC. Protein sequence: CASGAGGNIQYF.

This clone turned up a few times. V usage is TRBV19 and J usage is TRBJ2-6, with 7 bases fitting TRBD1. The junction had 13 bases not matched to a gene; V was cut back by 5 bases and J by 0 bases. This CDR3 has 19 residues. In germline, CDR1 is LNHDA, CDR2 SQIVND (reference sequence). CDR3 DNA sequence: TGTGCCAGTAGTGCCGCCGAGGGGGCCCTATTCTCTGGGGCCAACGTCCTGACTTTC. Translated: CASSAAEGALFSGANVLTF.

The chain carries TRBV4-3 and TRBJ2-7; 11 nucleotides match TRBD2. The trim removed 4 bases at V and 2 bases at J, leaving 7 bases unmatched. The CDR3 length is 16 residues. CDR1 LGHNA and CDR2 YSLEER come from the germline V gene. The CDR3 loop is CASSRETSGEAYEQYF. The CDR3 DNA reads TGCGCCAGCAGCCGAGAGACTAGCGGGGAAGCCTACGAGCAGTACTTC.

This chain joins TRBV5-1 and TRBJ2-5, with D perhaps matching TRBD2 (6 bases). Trimming stripped 1 base from V and 4 bases from J, with 11 bases between. The V gene's germline CDR1 is SGHRS and CDR2 YFSETQ. This CDR3 is 14 amino acids long. The CDR3 here is CASSLRGVAETQYF. The CDR3 coding sequence is TGCGCCAGCAGCTTGCGCGGGGTTGCAGAGACCCAGTACTTC.

The chain joins TRBV6-2 or TRBV6-3 to TRBJ2-7, with D uncertain. With 2 bases removed from V and 3 bases from J, the gap between germline ends came to 11 bases. The CDR3 sequence is 14 residues long. Germline V lookup: CDR1 MNHEY, CDR2 SVGEGT. In DNA form, the CDR3 reads TGTGCCAGCAGTTACATAGCACCACTCTACGAGCAGTACTTC. Protein sequence: CASSYIAPLYEQYF.

This chain links TRBV4-2 with TRBJ2-1, with TRBD2 as a possible D gene (5 bases). The V end was cut by 0 bases, the J end by 4 bases, with 13 bases between. The germline V gene encodes CDR1 LGHNA and CDR2 YNFKEQ. The CDR3 length is 16 residues. CDR3 DNA sequence: TGTGCCAGCAGCCAAGATATTCGGGATGGATACAATGAGCAGTTCTTC. This encodes CASSQDIRDGYNEQFF.

The count of this clone is one. The rearrangement uses TRBV7-3 and TRBJ1-1; 10 positions match TRBD1. CDR1 and CDR2 (germline): SGHTA, FQGTGA. The V and J ends lost 5 bases and 5 bases, in that order; junction bases with no gene match: 5. The CDR3 is 14 residues long. CDR3 protein: CASSAGTGATEAFF. Here the CDR3 DNA reads TGTGCCAGCAGCGCAGGGACAGGGGCGACTGAAGCTTTCTTT.

The CDR3 nucleotides are TGTGCCAGCAGCTTGCCGGGAAAAGAGACCCAGTACTTC. It codes for CASSLPGKETQYF. The chain combines TRBV5-4 with TRBJ2-5, with a possible D match to TRBD2 (5 bases). The CDR3 length is 13 residues. Trimming stripped 1 base from V and 3 bases from J, with 7 bases between. Looked up from germline, CDR1 is SGHNT and CDR2 is YYREEE (reference sequence). The complete variable domain, with remaining parts taken from reference TRBV5-4 and TRBJ2-5, reads ETGVTQSPTHLIKTRGQQVTLRCSSQSGHNTVSWYQQALGQGPQFIFQYYREEENGRGNFPPRFSGLQFPNYSSELNVNALELDDSALYLCASSLPGKETQYFGPGTRLLVL.

The chain combines TRBV27 with TRBJ1-1, with TRBD1 matching over 8 bases. Germline V gives CDR1 MNHEY, CDR2 SMNVEV (reference sequence). This CDR3 has 15 residues. After removal of 5 bases from V and 0 bases from J, the junction contained 5 bases not matched to a gene. This chain's CDR3 is CASSGWTGMNTEAFF. CDR3 DNA: TGTGCCAGCAGTGGTTGGACAGGGATGAACACTGAAGCTTTCTTT.

The chain uses TRBV28 and TRBJ2-1; 10 bases are shared with TRBD2. Germline CDR1 and CDR2: MDHEN and SYDVKM. The length of the CDR3 is 15 residues. The trim removed 5 bases at V and 7 bases at J, leaving 8 bases unmatched. The CDR3 DNA reads as TGTGCCAGCAGTCCCTCTAGCGGGAGCAAGAATGAGCAGTTCTTC. This gives the protein CASSPSSGSKNEQFF.